The T cell receptor beta chain described here comes from a study of blood T cells in healthy people across ages. Isolated per sample were at least 7 million PBMCs. A second 7 to 11 cycle PCR used barcoded and J-beta primers. The template-switch adaptor was a 5' adaptor with 12 random nucleotides. It tagged each cDNA molecule. TCRdb ran MiXCR on the 5' RACE reads and lists one entry per CDR3 protein. This sample carries 1.5 million to 2 million distinct CDR3 sequences, roughly a third of them seen once, and the ten largest clones take about 11%. The CDR3 extends over 17 amino acids. CDR1 ENHRY and CDR2 SYGVKD come from the germline V gene. V lost 0 bases, J lost 2 bases, and 14 bases lay in between. This clonotype was seen a few times.

The chain joins TRBV10-3 to TRBJ2-1, with a tentative D call TRBD1 (6 bases). The receptor's source is a woman aged 30 to 39 in good health. Sequencing used blood. The CDR3 DNA reads as TGTGCCATCAGTGAGTCCCTGGGGGACACCGCCTACAATGAGCAGTTCTTC. The encoded protein is CAISESLGDTAYNEQFF.